One and the same sample provided the 8 T cell receptor beta chains below, sequenced in a study of cytomegalovirus exposure and HLA in healthy donors. Both 60 Vbeta primers and 13 Jbeta primers went into the PCR. The protocol was immunoSEQ multiplex PCR, while the TCRdb copy is restricted to in-frame clones and leaves out a portion. This sample carries about 76,000 clones, less than 80% of them seen once, and the ten largest clones take 8% to 9.5%. Sequenced input: PBMCs. The source of these receptors is a middle-aged woman in good health and CMV-seropositive.

The chain is built from TRBV28 and TRBJ2-7; D not resolved. This CDR3 spans 13 amino acids. Germline V gives CDR1 MDHEN, CDR2 SYDVKM. V lost 6 bases and J 4 bases, leaving 13 bases between the germline ends. CDR3 nucleotide sequence: TGTGCCAGCAGCCCGAGTGTAGTTTACGAGCAGTACTTC. Its translation: CASSPSVVYEQYF.

Comments on this clone: The CDR3 ends on some other residue instead of the conserved phenylalanine or tryptophan, so this is likely a read error. The rearrangement uses TRBV18 and TRBJ1-1; no definite D call. V dropped 6 bases and J dropped 1 base, with 12 bases sitting between them. Germline V gene sequence: CDR1 KGHSH, CDR2 LQKENI. This CDR3 has 14 residues. The CDR3 nucleotides are TGTGCCAGCTCCCTGGTGGAGGCGAACACTGAAGCTTTCCTT. This codes for CASSLVEANTEAFL.

This clone was seen a handful of times. The gene calls are TRBV13 and TRBJ1-4; D not certain. The CDR3 extends over 15 amino acids. Trimming took 5 bases from V and 0 from J, leaving 10 bases between them. Germline CDR1 PRHDT, CDR2 FYEKMQ (reference sequence). CDR3: CASSPPGATNEKLFF. For the CDR3, the DNA is TGTGCCAGCAGCCCCCCCGGGGCAACTAATGAAAAACTGTTTTTT.

This clone is a singleton in its sample. The chain joins TRBV5-1 to TRBJ2-2; a weak D match, TRBD1 (5 bases). V lost 6 bases and J lost 0, with 18 bases in between. Germline CDR1 and CDR2: SGHRS and YFSETQ. The length of the CDR3 is 17 residues. The CDR3 protein is CASTTYQGTSNTGELFF. CDR3 coding DNA: TGCGCCAGCACCACGTACCAGGGCACCTCGAACACCGGGGAGCTGTTTTTT.

The V gene is TRBV7-9, the J gene TRBJ1-6; weak D call: TRBD1 (6 bases). There are 17 residues in the CDR3. V was shortened by 1 base and J by 7 bases, with 17 bases between the two germline ends. Germline V gene sequence: CDR1 SEHNR, CDR2 FQNEAQ (reference sequence). The CDR3 nucleotides are TGTGCCAGCAGCTTAGGAGGGGGGAGGGGGAAAAATTCACCCCTCCACTTT. Its protein product is CASSLGGGRGKNSPLHF.

This clone showed up just once. This rearrangement joins TRBV30 to TRBJ1-3; possibly TRBD1 for D (5 bases). The CDR3 has 14 residues. Germline loops: CDR1 GTSNPN, CDR2 SVGIG (reference sequence). Between the trimmed V and J ends, which lost 4 bases and 7 bases, there was a span of 17 bases. The CDR3 protein is CAWTTGLTENTIYF. CDR3 in DNA: TGTGCCTGGACCACAGGTCTCACCGAGAACACCATATATTTT.

This chain uses TRBV7-9 with TRBJ2-7; D not resolved. CDR3 length: 13 residues. V shed 5 bases and J shed 0 bases, with 8 bases lying between them. The germline gives CDR1 SEHNR, CDR2 FQNEAQ (reference sequence). The CDR3 nucleotides read TGTGCCAGCAGCGCAACTAACTCCTACGAGCAGTACTTC. It codes for CASSATNSYEQYF.

This clone is a singleton in its sample. The V gene is TRBV5-1, the J gene TRBJ1-3; 9 bases agree with TRBD1. V was clipped by 0 bases and J by 8 bases; unmatched bases: 9. CDR1 is SGHRS and CDR2 is YFSETQ in the germline V gene. This CDR3 contains 16 residues. This CDR3 reads CASSLVSGQGGDTIYF. Written as DNA, the CDR3 is TGCGCCAGCAGCTTGGTATCGGGACAGGGCGGGGACACCATATATTTT.